These T cell receptor beta chains were read from a single sample in a study of cytotoxic CD8 clonotypes in ibrutinib-treated CLL. Repertoires were generated with immunoSEQ multiplex PCR, while TCRdb's copy carries only in-frame clones and drops some. The top ten clones hold over 2% of a sample with around 160,000 clones, more than 75% of them seen once. The specimen was PBMCs, collected after 12 months of ibrutinib treatment. The receptor set was obtained from a human donor with chronic lymphocytic leukemia. The CDR3 runs from the conserved cysteine through the conserved F or W. The order of the fields is D gene, J gene, clone size, V gene, CDR3 DNA, CDR3 protein. A D gene is named only where the DNA matches it firmly. Expanded clones are given a class, and other clones once, few, many or no size at all.

TRBD2 TRBJ2-5 NA TRBV5-4 TGTGCCAGCAGCGATCCCGGGACTAGCGGACAAGAGACCCAGTACTTC CASSDPGTSGQETQYF
TRBD1 TRBJ1-2 many TRBV19 TGTGCCAGTAGTTCCCTCGGGACAGGGTTTGGCTACACCTTC CASSSLGTGFGYTF
NA TRBJ2-7 NA TRBV7-2 TGTGCCAGCAGCTTAGCGGCTAGTCAGTCCTACGAGCAGTACTTC CASSLAASQSYEQYF
NA TRBJ1-2 NA TRBV5-1 TGCGCCAGCAGCCCGGACCGTGGTGACTTCGGCTACACCTTC CASSPDRGDFGYTF
TRBD1 TRBJ1-6 once TRBV5-1 TGCGCCAGCAGCGAACAGGGGGTCGGATCACCCCTCCACTTT CASSEQGVGSPLHF
TRBD1 TRBJ1-1 NA TRBV5-5 TGTGCCAGCAGCTTACGCTACAGGGGGGCGCGATACACTGAAGCTTTCTTT CASSLRYRGARYTEAFF
NA TRBJ2-4 NA TRBV7-2 TGTGCCAGCAGCTTATCGGTTCTAGCCAAAAACATTCAGTACTTC CASSLSVLAKNIQYF
TRBD1 TRBJ2-7 few TRBV10-3 TGTGCCATCAGGAAGGTGACAGGGTCCTACGAGCAGTACTTC CAIRKVTGSYEQYF
NA TRBJ1-5 NA TRBV7-8 TGTGCCAGCAGCTCCTCACACATTCAGCCCCAGCATTTT CASSSSHIQPQHF
TRBD2 TRBJ2-3 once TRBV7-8 TGTGCCAGCAGCTTGAATCTGGCGACTAGCGTGATACTCACAGATACGCAGTATTTT CASSLNLATSVILTDTQYF
NA TRBJ2-1 NA TRBV25-1 TGTGCCAGCAGTGAAATCGGTCGCGGCAGCCTATACAATGAGCAGTTCTTC CASSEIGRGSLYNEQFF
NA TRBJ1-5 NA TRBV9 TGTGCCAGCAGCGTCGCCCTAGATCAGCCCCAGCATTTT CASSVALDQPQHF
TRBD1 TRBJ2-1 NA TRBV7-3 TGTGCCAGCAGCTTAACGGTGGACAGGGGCAATGAGCAGTTCTTC CASSLTVDRGNEQFF
NA TRBJ2-1 NA TRBV2 TGTGCCAGCAGTGAGGTACAGTACAATGAGCAGTTCTTC CASSEVQYNEQFF
TRBD1 TRBJ1-4 NA TRBV5-5 TGTGCCAGCAGCTTTCAGGGGGCGACTAATGAAAAACTGTTTTTT CASSFQGATNEKLFF
NA TRBJ2-5 NA TRBV18 TGTGCCAGCTCACGGGCTCAAGAGACCCAGTACTTC CASSRAQETQYF
NA TRBJ2-3 NA TRBV7-3 TGTGCCAGCAGCTTAACCTCAGGGGCAGATACGCAGTATTTT CASSLTSGADTQYF
NA TRBJ1-6 NA TRBV5-1 TGCGCCAGCAGCTTGGCAGGGTCCAATTCACCCCTCCACTTT CASSLAGSNSPLHF
NA TRBJ2-7 NA TRBV7-2 TGTGCCAGCAGCCCCGACAGGCCGAGCTCCTACGAGCAGTACTTC CASSPDRPSSYEQYF
TRBD1 TRBJ1-1 NA TRBV7-3 TGTGCCAGCAGCCTAAGACGGACAGGGACAAACACTGAAGCTTTCTTT CASSLRRTGTNTEAFF
NA TRBJ1-5 NA TRBV19 TGTGCCAGTAGTATATGGGGGCAGGTCGGCAATCAGCCCCAGCATTTT CASSIWGQVGNQPQHF
NA TRBJ1-2 NA TRBV7-8 TGTGCCAGCAGCTTAGCAAACAGCGGCTACACCTTC CASSLANSGYTF
NA TRBJ2-7 NA TRBV7-2 TGTGCCAGCAGCTTAGATGGACACCTCTACGAGCAGTACTTC CASSLDGHLYEQYF
NA TRBJ2-5 NA TRBV7-9 TGTGCCAGCAGCTTGGCAGTCCAAGAGACCCAGTACTTC CASSLAVQETQYF
NA TRBJ2-7 NA TRBV5-1 TGCGCCAGCAGCTTGGTGGCGGGACCTAACTACGAGCAGTACTTC CASSLVAGPNYEQYF
TRBD1 TRBJ1-5 NA TRBV7-9 TGTGCCAGCAGCTTAGAACAGGGGGTCCCCAATCAGCCCCAGCATTTT CASSLEQGVPNQPQHF
TRBD2 TRBJ2-1 many TRBV11-2 TGTGCCAGCAGCTCCTTCATAGCGGGAGCTGGCGGTGAGCAGTTCTTC CASSSFIAGAGGEQFF
TRBD1 TRBJ2-1 NA TRBV7-9 TGTGCCAGCAGCACTCGGACAGGGGCAGGAGGCTACAATGAGCAGTTCTTC CASSTRTGAGGYNEQFF
TRBD2 TRBJ2-7 few TRBV7-3 TGTGCCAGCAGCTTTTCTAGCGGGAGATCGGGCGAGCAGTACTTC CASSFSSGRSGEQYF
NA TRBJ1-2 NA TRBV5-1 TGCGCCAGCAGCTTAGAGGGCCCACTCTATGGCTACACCTTC CASSLEGPLYGYTF
TRBD2 TRBJ2-2 NA TRBV7-9 TGTGCCAGCAGCCGTGGACTAGCGGGAGGAGGCCTAGACGCCGGGGAGCTGTTTTTT CASSRGLAGGGLDAGELFF
NA TRBJ2-3 NA TRBV6-5 TGTGCCAGCAGTCTCGCGGTGGGCACAGATACGCAGTATTTT CASSLAVGTDTQYF
TRBD1 TRBJ1-2 NA TRBV30 TGTGCCTGGAGGCACCGGGACAGGGCCTATGGCTACACCTTC CAWRHRDRAYGYTF
NA TRBJ1-3 few TRBV7-2 TGTGCCAGCAGCCCAAGGGGGGTTTTGGACACCATATATTTT CASSPRGVLDTIYF
NA TRBJ1-2 once TRBV6-5 TGTGCCAGCAGCCGGGCGAGAACTAACTATGGCTACACCTTC CASSRARTNYGYTF
TRBD1 TRBJ2-2 few TRBV5-1 TGCGCCAGCAGCCCCTTTACGGACAGGGGCGGGGAGCTGTTTTTT CASSPFTDRGGELFF
NA TRBJ2-5 NA TRBV2 TGTGCCAGCATGCAGGACGGGACCCAGTACTTC CASMQDGTQYF
NA TRBJ1-5 NA TRBV28 TGTGCCAGCAGTTTATTTGATGGGGACTCCTCTCAGCCCCAGCATTTT CASSLFDGDSSQPQHF
TRBD1 TRBJ1-5 few TRBV30 TGTGCCTGGGGAACGGGACAGGCGGTTGGACAGCCCCAGCATTTT CAWGTGQAVGQPQHF
NA TRBJ2-2 NA TRBV10-2 TGCGCCAGCTCCCTGCGACGGGGGAACACCGGGGAGCTGTTTTTT CASSLRRGNTGELFF
NA TRBJ1-2 NA TRBV29-1 TGCAGCGTTATAAGTCCGAGTGGCTACACCTTC CSVISPSGYTF
NA TRBJ2-5 NA TRBV9 TGTGCCAGCAGCGTGACAGGATCAACTCAAGAGACCCAGTACTTC CASSVTGSTQETQYF
TRBD1 TRBJ2-1 NA TRBV20-1 TGCAGTACGGGACAGCGCAATGAGCAGTTCTTC CSTGQRNEQFF
TRBD1 TRBJ2-5 NA TRBV5-4 TGTGCCAGCAGCTGGGACAGGTTGGGGGGGACCCAGTACTTC CASSWDRLGGTQYF
NA TRBJ1-4 NA TRBV5-8 TGTGCCAGCAGCTTTAACCATGAAAAACTGTTTTTT CASSFNHEKLFF
TRBD2 TRBJ2-7 NA TRBV14 TGTGCCAGCAGCCAACTATGGACTAGCGGGATATACGAGCAGTACTTC CASSQLWTSGIYEQYF
NA TRBJ1-2 NA TRBV27 TGTGCCAGCAGCGCACAGGGACTGCTAGGCTACACCTTC CASSAQGLLGYTF
NA TRBJ2-3 NA TRBV7-2 TGTGCCAGCAGCTCCAGGGGGGGACGAACCACAGATACGCAGTATTTT CASSSRGGRTTDTQYF